The clone carrying this T cell receptor (beta chain) was picked up many times. Its antigen is currently unknown. The CDR3 extends over 13 amino acids. Germline values: CDR1 GTSNPN, CDR2 SVGIG (reference sequence). The V and J ends lost 1 base and 4 bases respectively, with 10 bases between them. These data originate in a study of read filtering for tumor transcriptome and immune sequencing. Across the study: IR-seq gave about 3.5 to 11 million TCR reads per sample; RNA-seq gave about 80 to 1,400.

This library used 300 to 500 ng RNA and molecular barcoded adaptors spanning alpha/delta and beta/gamma chains. One entry per CDR3 protein, called by TCRdb with MiXCR from the reads. Of 40,000 to 50,000 distinct CDR3 sequences in the sample, roughly a fifth were seen once. Whole-study findings and limits: Single-read clonotypes: roughly 86% of IR-seq clonotypes (around 3.5% of reads), about 75% of RNA-seq clonotypes (roughly 49% of reads).

V and J are TRBV30 and TRBJ2-5; D might be TRBD2 (6 bases). The sequence derives from a donor aged 40 or over with multiple myeloma. The sequencing input was a population of CD138-negative cells sorted from bone marrow. In DNA, the CDR3 is TGTGCCTGGAGTGAGACTAGAGGAGAGACCCAGTACTTC. Amino acid sequence: CAWSETRGETQYF.